Shown below are 32 T cell receptor beta chains from a single sample sequenced in a study of T-cell reconstitution after alpha-beta-depleted transplantation in children. A TCRbeta library incorporating unique molecular identifiers was prepared. TCRdb redid the calling of the PCR reads with MiXCR, one entry per CDR3 protein. The data contain 97,000 or so distinct CDR3 sequences, roughly 7.1% of them singletons. The specimen comprised PBMCs, sampled before TCRalphabeta/CD19-depleted stem cell transplant. Receptor source: a boy younger than 10 with acute lymphoblastic leukemia, due to receive a stem cell transplant.

Ten or more counts support this clonotype. V and J are TRBV28 and TRBJ2-5, with TRBD2 matching over 10 bases. With V trimmed by 1 base and J by 2 bases, 4 bases remained unmatched. Germline CDR1 and CDR2: MDHEN and SYDVKM. The CDR3 totals 16 residues. CDR3 region: CASSLSLAGGQETQYF. The CDR3 nucleotides read TGTGCCAGCAGTTTATCGTTAGCGGGGGGTCAAGAGACCCAGTACTTC.

This clonotype was detected ten times or more. The chain employs TRBV20-1 and TRBJ1-6; D call uncertain. Germline V CDR1 and CDR2: DFQATT, SNEGSKA (reference sequence). Trimming removed 1 base at V and 8 bases at J, with 18 bases between. The CDR3 is 16 amino acids. The CDR3 sequence: CSARARSWGRDSPLHF. In DNA, the CDR3 is TGCAGTGCTAGAGCTAGATCGTGGGGTAGGGATTCACCCCTCCACTTT.

The chain recombines TRBV9 with TRBJ2-2; 10 bases map to TRBD2. Per the germline V gene, CDR1 is SGDLS and CDR2 is YYNGEE. This CDR3 region has 15 residues. The junction had 6 bases not matched to a gene; V was cut back by 4 bases and J by 6 bases. The DNA for the CDR3 is TGTGCCAGCAGCCCGAGCGGGGGGGCCGCCGGGGAGCTGTTTTTT. Protein product: CASSPSGGAAGELFF.

In this sample, this clonotype turned up many times. The chain is built from TRBV3-1 and TRBJ2-5; the D is unclear. The CDR3 loop spans 9 amino acids. V lost 11 bases and J 5 bases, leaving 6 bases between the germline ends. Germline assignment: CDR1 LGHDT and CDR2 YNNKEL (reference sequence). The CDR3 DNA sequence: TGTGCCGCCGGTGAGACCCAGTACTTC. Amino acids: CAAGETQYF.

This clonotype was observed at least ten times. The chain employs TRBV28 and TRBJ1-5, with D hard to call. Germline V gene lookup returns CDR1 MDHEN and CDR2 SYDVKM. Trimming took off 4 bases at V and 0 bases at J, with 13 bases between the two ends. The CDR3 runs to 16 residues. CDR3 sequence reads: CASSSPWTASNQPQHF. The CDR3 nucleotides are TGTGCCAGCAGTTCCCCTTGGACTGCTAGCAATCAGCCCCAGCATTTT.

The sample holds a few counts of this clonotype. The chain joins TRBV5-1 to TRBJ1-1; D not certain. The CDR3 has 14 amino acids. Germline CDR1 is SGHRS and CDR2 is YFSETQ. V lost 0 bases and J 6 bases, leaving 12 bases between the germline ends. In nucleotides, the CDR3 is TGCGCCAGCAGCTTGGGTGACCCCGGGGCTGAAGCTTTCTTT. Its translation is CASSLGDPGAEAFF.

The chain employs TRBV5-1 and TRBJ2-3; 12 bases fit TRBD2. The CDR3 is made up of 18 amino acids. Per germline, CDR1 SGHRS and CDR2 YFSETQ. V lost 0 bases, J lost 6 bases, and 11 bases stayed unmatched. The CDR3 reads CASSLAPSGGVLSDTQYF. The CDR3 coding sequence is TGCGCCAGCAGCTTGGCGCCTAGCGGGGGGGTTTTGAGCGATACGCAGTATTTT.

This clonotype was counted a few times. This chain connects TRBV7-8 to TRBJ2-5; the match to TRBD2 covers 8 bases. The CDR3 totals 15 residues. V trimming: 3 bases; J trimming: 5 bases; junction bases outside the gene matches: 8. The V gene's germline CDR1 is SGHVS and CDR2 FQNEAQ. DNA for the CDR3: TGTGCCAGCAGCTTCCGGGGGGGCGGTGGGGAGACCCAGTACTTC. Protein: CASSFRGGGGETQYF.

This clonotype was seen many times. The chain combines TRBV6-4 with TRBJ2-7, with D perhaps matching TRBD1 (7 bases). The V and J ends lost 3 bases and 3 bases respectively, with 15 bases between them. The CDR3 is 15 amino acids. The germline CDR1 and CDR2 sequences are MRHNA and SNTAGT. The CDR3 spells CASSESGDSNYEQYF. For the CDR3, the DNA is TGTGCCAGCAGTGAATCGGGGGACAGCAACTACGAGCAGTACTTC.

This clonotype was recorded once. With a much larger clone just one base away, this may be a read error. The chain is built from TRBV20-1 and TRBJ2-3; D could derive from TRBD1 or TRBD2 (5 bases each). The CDR3 is 13 residues long. Germline V CDR1 and CDR2: DFQATT, SNEGSKA (reference sequence). Trimming left V 4 bases short and J 2 bases short, with 10 bases between. CDR3 sequence (DNA): TGCAGTGCTACCGAGGGGACCACAGATACGCAGTATTTT. Amino acid sequence: CSATEGTTDTQYF.

This chain joins TRBV24-1 and TRBJ1-5, with a possible D match to TRBD1 (6 bases). Germline V gene sequence: CDR1 KGHDR, CDR2 SFDVKD. This CDR3 has 15 amino acids. The germline V and J ends were trimmed by 7 bases and 11 bases, with 23 bases remaining between them. The DNA for the CDR3 is TGTGCCACCAGCGGAAGTGGAACGACAGGACCGACCCAGCATTTT. As protein: CATSGSGTTGPTQHF.

This clonotype was recorded many times. This chain joins TRBV25-1 and TRBJ1-1, with D unclear. V gave up 5 bases and J gave up 6 bases, with 10 bases separating them. This CDR3 contains 12 residues. Germline V gene lookup returns CDR1 MGHDK and CDR2 SYGVNS. The CDR3 protein is CASSPSLSEAFF. As DNA, the CDR3 is TGTGCCAGCAGTCCCTCCCTCTCTGAAGCTTTCTTT.

This chain joins TRBV20-1 and TRBJ2-2, with TRBD1 as a possible D gene (6 bases). Germline CDR1 DFQATT, CDR2 SNEGSKA (reference sequence). V was clipped by 4 bases and J by 6 bases, with 21 bases between them. The CDR3 has 16 amino acids. Written as DNA, the CDR3 is TGCAGTGCTACACGGAGTACAGGGAAGGTAGCCGGGGAGCTGTTTTTT. It codes for CSATRSTGKVAGELFF.

This chain links TRBV20-1 with TRBJ2-3; no clear D gene. The ends were cut back, 0 bases at V and 0 bases at J, with 7 bases in the middle. The germline CDR1 and CDR2 sequences are DFQATT and SNEGSKA (reference sequence). The CDR3 totals 14 residues. CDR3 in amino acids: CSARDRASTDTQYF. The CDR3 coding sequence is TGCAGTGCTAGAGATCGGGCCAGCACAGATACGCAGTATTTT.

This clonotype was counted many times. The chain carries TRBV5-1 and TRBJ2-3; no clear D. CDR3 length equals 15 residues. Germline V lookup: CDR1 SGHRS, CDR2 YFSETQ. V dropped 0 bases and J dropped 0 bases, with 8 bases sitting between them. The CDR3 DNA reads TGCGCCAGCAGCTTGGATTTCTATAGCACAGATACGCAGTATTTT. Translated, it gives CASSLDFYSTDTQYF.

There are many counts of this clonotype. The CDR3 loop is CASSQGTGNQPQHF. The CDR3 DNA reads as TGTGCCAGCAGCCAAGGGACAGGCAATCAGCCCCAGCATTTT. The V call is TRBV3-1, the J call TRBJ1-5; D is perhaps TRBD1 (6 bases). This CDR3 has 14 amino acids. Germline lookup yields CDR1 LGHDT and CDR2 YNNKEL (reference sequence). Trimming stripped 1 base from V and 2 bases from J, with 6 bases between.

The CDR3 here is CASSVGSASTDTQYF. The CDR3 region has the DNA TGTGCCAGCAGCGTTGGCAGTGCTAGCACAGATACGCAGTATTTT. The J gene is TRBJ2-3, the V gene TRBV9; D call uncertain. The germline gives CDR1 SGDLS, CDR2 YYNGEE. V shed 2 bases and J shed 0 bases, with 10 bases lying between them. CDR3 length equals 15 residues.

This clonotype occurred many times. Here the CDR3 DNA reads TGTGCCAGCGGACAGGGAGAGGGACAGCCCCAGCATTTT. Its protein product is CASGQGEGQPQHF. The rearrangement uses TRBV10-3 and TRBJ1-5; 8 bases match TRBD1. Germline values: CDR1 ENHRY, CDR2 SYGVKD. J gave up 7 bases and V 10 bases, and 9 bases lay outside the gene matches. The CDR3 consists of 13 residues.

The V gene is TRBV4-3, the J gene TRBJ2-2; D may be TRBD2 (6 bases). V gave up 1 base and J gave up 6 bases, with 18 bases separating them. Germline V gene lookup returns CDR1 LGHNA and CDR2 YSLEER. CDR3 length: 17 amino acids. CDR3 nucleotides: TGCGCCAGCAGCCAAGGGATAGGTGCGGGGCAAGCCGGGGAGCTGTTTTTT. Translation: CASSQGIGAGQAGELFF.

In DNA, the CDR3 is TGCGCCAGCAGGCCCTCGGGGCTGGAGACCCAGTACTTC. It translates to CASRPSGLETQYF. The chain is built from TRBV5-1 and TRBJ2-5; D is tentatively TRBD1 or TRBD2 (5 bases each). Trimming left V 5 bases short and J 5 bases short, with 13 bases between. Looked up from germline, CDR1 is SGHRS and CDR2 is YFSETQ. The CDR3 totals 13 residues.

The table lists this clonotype with a few counts. The rearrangement joins TRBV27 to TRBJ2-5, with TRBD1 matching over 10 bases. Germline values: CDR1 MNHEY, CDR2 SMNVEV (reference sequence). V was pared by 4 bases and J by 3 bases, with 8 bases of the junction left unmatched. CDR3 length equals 16 residues. CDR3 nucleotide sequence: TGTGCCAGCAGTTCCGCCGGGACAGGGGTTGAAGAGACCCAGTACTTC. This sequence encodes CASSSAGTGVEETQYF.

This clonotype appeared many times. The gene calls are TRBV3-1 and TRBJ2-1; unclear D gene. Trimming pared 2 bases from V and 6 bases from J, leaving 14 bases between. CDR1 LGHDT and CDR2 YNNKEL come from the germline V gene (reference sequence). The CDR3 spans 15 residues. For the CDR3, the DNA is TGTGCCAGCAGCCAAAGGGCATTTAGGGTCAATGAGCAGTTCTTC. Its translation is CASSQRAFRVNEQFF.

This clonotype was seen many times. The J gene is TRBJ2-1, the V gene TRBV20-1; D gene ambiguous. Germline V gene sequence: CDR1 DFQATT, CDR2 SNEGSKA (reference sequence). V dropped 3 bases and J dropped 8 bases, with 8 bases sitting between them. The CDR3 contains 11 residues. The DNA of the CDR3 is TGCAGTGCTAGCCCTGGGCATGAGCAGTTCTTC. This encodes CSASPGHEQFF.

This clonotype came up many times. The chain is built from TRBV7-9 and TRBJ2-2; perhaps D is TRBD1 or TRBD2 (6 bases each). V was trimmed by 3 bases and J by 3 bases, leaving 11 bases between them. CDR3 size: 15 residues. Per the germline V gene, CDR1 is SEHNR and CDR2 is FQNEAQ (reference sequence). CDR3: CASSFGGPDTGELFF. The CDR3 nucleotides read TGTGCCAGCAGCTTTGGGGGGCCGGACACCGGGGAGCTGTTTTTT.

The chain employs TRBV7-8 and TRBJ2-5; D possibly corresponds to TRBD2 (7 bases). This CDR3 has 15 residues. V dropped 8 bases and J dropped 1 base, with 17 bases sitting between them. CDR1 and CDR2 (germline): SGHVS, FQNEAQ. CDR3 amino acids: CASFPGRGAQETQYF. The CDR3 region has the DNA TGTGCCAGCTTCCCGGGGAGGGGGGCCCAAGAGACCCAGTACTTC. Drawing the rest from reference TRBV7-8 and TRBJ2-5, the complete variable domain is GAGVSQSPRYKVAKRGQDVALRCDPISGHVSLFWYQQALGQGPEFLTYFQNEAQLDKSGLPSDRFFAERPEGSVSTLKIQRTQQEDSAVYLCASFPGRGAQETQYFGPGTRLLVL.

The rearrangement joins TRBV6-5 to TRBJ1-1; no definite D call. The germline V gene has CDR1 MNHEY and CDR2 SVGAGI. The CDR3 contains 11 residues. V shed 0 bases and J shed 11 bases, with 7 bases lying between them. CDR3 region: CASSYSGSAFF. The CDR3 nucleotides are TGTGCCAGCAGTTACTCCGGTTCGGCTTTCTTT.

This clonotype was counted ten times or more. The chain is built from TRBV7-9 and TRBJ2-7; TRBD2 matches at 8 bases. The germline gives CDR1 SEHNR, CDR2 FQNEAQ (reference sequence). This CDR3 comprises 13 residues. Trimming took 4 bases from V and 6 from J; bases not matched to a gene: 5. The CDR3: CASSSISGAEQYF. The CDR3 coding sequence is TGTGCCAGCAGCTCGATTAGCGGGGCCGAGCAGTACTTC.

Note on this clonotype: A junction boundary mismatches the germline segment, possibly from a read error. The chain employs TRBV7-7 and TRBJ1-5, with D unresolved. The CDR3 totals 19 residues. Germline V gene lookup returns CDR1 SSHAT and CDR2 FNYEAQ (reference sequence). DNA of the CDR3: TGTGCTAGCAGCTCCACGACGAGTCCTATTTCTTATAGCAATCAGCCCCAGCATTTT. It encodes CASSSTTSPISYSNQPQHF. The full variable domain, rest sourced from reference TRBV7-7 and TRBJ1-5, is GAGVSQSPRYKVTKRGQDVTLRCDPISSHATLYWYQQALGQGPEFLTYFNYEAQPDKSGLPSDRFSAERPEGSISTLTIQRTEQRDSAMYRCASSSTTSPISYSNQPQHFGDGTRLSIL.

This rearrangement joins TRBV20-1 to TRBJ1-5; maybe TRBD1 (5 bases). CDR1 and CDR2 from the germline V gene are DFQATT and SNEGSKA (reference sequence). The length of the CDR3 is 14 residues. V gave up 5 bases and J gave up 3 bases, with 14 bases separating them. CDR3: CSAGEAGDNQPQHF. The CDR3 nucleotides are TGCAGTGCTGGGGAAGCGGGGGACAATCAGCCCCAGCATTTT.

This clonotype was observed at least ten times. The V and J genes are TRBV7-2 and TRBJ1-5, with D tentatively TRBD1 (6 bases). The germline gives CDR1 SGHTA, CDR2 FQGNSA. This CDR3 is 14 amino acids long. Deletions cut 5 bases from V and 4 bases from J, with 12 bases between. The CDR3 region is CASSQTGFNQPQHF. CDR3 in DNA: TGTGCCAGCAGCCAAACAGGGTTTAATCAGCCCCAGCATTTT. Filled out from reference TRBV7-2 and TRBJ1-5, the complete variable domain reads GAGVSQSPSNKVTEKGKDVELRCDPISGHTALYWYRQSLGQGLEFLIYFQGNSAPDKSGLPSDRFSAERTGGSVSTLTIQRTQQEDSAVYLCASSQTGFNQPQHFGDGTRLSIL.

This clonotype occurred many times. The chain carries TRBV5-1 and TRBJ2-2; possibly TRBD2 for D (5 bases). Trimming shortened V by 3 bases and J by 2 bases, and 14 bases separated the two germline ends. The length of the CDR3 is 16 residues. Per the germline V gene, CDR1 is SGHRS and CDR2 is YFSETQ. CDR3: CASSSEAVGNTGELFF. As DNA, the CDR3 is TGCGCCAGCAGCTCGGAAGCGGTAGGAAACACCGGGGAGCTGTTTTTT.

The table lists this clonotype with a few counts. The chain is built from TRBV4-3 and TRBJ2-7; the D gene is possibly TRBD1 (5 bases). Looked up from germline, CDR1 is LGHNA and CDR2 is YSLEER. V was trimmed by 2 bases and J by 2 bases, leaving 22 bases between them. This CDR3 has 18 amino acids. CDR3 DNA: TGCGCCAGCAGCCAAATTCCAGCAGCCGCAGGGTCCCCCTACGAGCAGTACTTC. It encodes CASSQIPAAAGSPYEQYF.